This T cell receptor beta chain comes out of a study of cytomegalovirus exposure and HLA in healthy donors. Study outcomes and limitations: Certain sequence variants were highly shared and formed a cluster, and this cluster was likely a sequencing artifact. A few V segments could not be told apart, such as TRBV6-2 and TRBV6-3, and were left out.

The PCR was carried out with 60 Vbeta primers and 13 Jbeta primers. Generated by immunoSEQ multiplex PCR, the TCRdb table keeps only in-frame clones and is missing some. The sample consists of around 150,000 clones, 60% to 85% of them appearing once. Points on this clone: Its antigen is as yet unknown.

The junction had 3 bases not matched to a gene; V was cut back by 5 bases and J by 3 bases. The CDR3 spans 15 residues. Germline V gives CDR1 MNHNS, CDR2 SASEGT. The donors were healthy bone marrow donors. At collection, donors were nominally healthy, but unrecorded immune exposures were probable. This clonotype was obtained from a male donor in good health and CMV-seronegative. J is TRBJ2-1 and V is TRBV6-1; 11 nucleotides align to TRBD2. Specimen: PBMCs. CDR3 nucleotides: TGTGCCAGCAGTTCACTAGCGGGGGACTACAATGAGCAGTTCTTC. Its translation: CASSSLAGDYNEQFF.